The clone carrying this TCR beta chain was detected a few times. This entry comes from a study of blood T cells in healthy people across ages. The second PCR ran about 6 to 11 cycles with a sample-barcoded 5' primer and J-beta primers. TCRdb called the 5' RACE reads again in MiXCR, with one record for every CDR3 protein. The data show just over 800,000 distinct CDR3 sequences, with 62% seen just once and 25% to 30% held by the top ten. The V end lost 0 bases, the J end lost 2 bases, and 11 bases lay between the germline ends. This CDR3 comprises 15 residues. CDR1 and CDR2 (germline): SGDLS, YYNGEE. Sequencing was performed on blood. The source of this sequence is a man under 40 in good health. The J gene is TRBJ2-5, the V gene TRBV9, with D possibly TRBD1 on 6 matching bases. CDR3 in amino acids: CASSVAGAVQETQYF. The CDR3, as DNA: TGTGCCAGCAGCGTAGCAGGGGCAGTACAAGAGACCCAGTACTTC.